This T cell receptor beta chain was found in a study of blood T cell repertoires in COVID-19. About the study: Acute-phase and convalescent COVID-19 samples originated in the United States, Italy and Spain. PBMCs, B-cell-depleted T cells, or T cells provided the cDNA or gDNA that made up the material.

This clone was detected only once. Germline loops: CDR1 SGHTA, CDR2 FQGNSA. The CDR3 extends over 14 amino acids. The J segment lost 4 bases and the V segment lost 4 bases, leaving 4 bases of the junction unmatched. Authors' processing steps: The assay estimated nucleated cells by amplifying reference gene primers. Method: immunoSEQ multiplex PCR; TCRdb's copy keeps in-frame clones and lacks some. V and J calls and clone size are those listed in that table; D and trimming were worked out from the DNA. The table includes about 100,000 clones, about 90% detected once. This TCR derives from a woman in her 30s with acute or convalescent COVID-19. Sequencing used peripheral blood. The genes are TRBV7-2 and TRBJ2-7, with 10 bases identical to TRBD2. The CDR3 region has the DNA TGTGCCAGCAGCTACCAGCGGGGGGGATACGAGCAGTACTTC. Translating gives CASSYQRGGYEQYF.